This TCR beta chain was captured by sequencing in a study of regulatory T cells in long-lasting Graves disease. Study information: Antithyroid drugs had been taken by newly diagnosed Graves' patients for under 3 months.

Time point here: newly diagnosed GD, antithyroid drugs for less than 3 months. The TCR library was made from RNA extracted from PBMCs. Recruitment took place at an endocrinology department in Xi'an, China. The TCR beta library used iRepertoire HTBI primers with Arm-PCR amplification of CDR3. One entry per CDR3 protein results from TCRdb running MiXCR on the multiplex PCR reads. Counted here are hundreds of thousands of distinct CDR3 sequences, less than 20% occurring once; the ten biggest clones make up approximately 21%. Study results and caveats: When disease was persistent, TRBV28, TRBJ1-2 and TRBJ2-5 were the favored segments.

V was clipped by 3 bases and J by 4 bases, with 9 bases between them. CDR3 size: 13 residues. Germline V gene sequence: CDR1 KGHSH, CDR2 LQKENI. This clonotype showed up many times. Its matching antigen is unknown. The source is a female donor with Graves disease. The starting material was peripheral blood mononuclear cells (PBMCs), obtained at new diagnosis, from a patient treated with antithyroid drugs. The chain recombines TRBV18 with TRBJ1-1; D perhaps matches TRBD1 (6 bases). CDR3 nucleotides: TGTGCCAGCTCACCGGGGGCATCCACTGAAGCTTTCTTT. Residues: CASSPGASTEAFF.